These 5 T cell receptor beta chains originate from one sample sequenced in a study of T cell responses to AZD1222 COVID-19 vaccine (dated by TCRdb to about 2021). The sample's time point, from its label and the paper: about 28 days (+/-7) after the second vaccine dose. Library creation used the immunoSEQ multiplex PCR assay. TCRdb re-hosts the immuneACCESS table, in-frame sequences only. Its copies lack some clones; in the studies checked, an unresolved V gene accounts for under half of them, and the cause for the rest is not known. The sample table lists 150,000 to 200,000 clones, more than 85% of them with a count of one. The top ten clonotypes cover approximately 1.2% of the sample. Sequenced here: peripheral blood, sampled 28 days after the second AZD1222 dose. The receptors here all came from an adult who received the AZD1222 COVID-19 vaccine.

V and J are TRBV27 and TRBJ1-5; D is possibly TRBD1 (5 bases). CDR1 MNHEY and CDR2 SMNVEV come from the germline V gene (reference sequence). The CDR3 is 15 amino acids. Trimming shortened V by 2 bases and J by 4 bases, and 12 bases separated the two germline ends. The CDR3, as DNA: TGTGCCAGCAGTTTACAGGGCACCCGTAATCAGCCCCAGCATTTT. Residues: CASSLQGTRNQPQHF.

The rearrangement joins TRBV6-6 to TRBJ2-2; 7 nucleotides agree with TRBD2. The CDR3 sequence is 15 residues long. Trimming cost V 5 bases and J 5 bases; bases outside gene matches: 8. The germline V gene encodes CDR1 MNHNY and CDR2 SVGAGI (reference sequence). The CDR3: CASSTRLAGTGELFF. CDR3 sequence (DNA): TGTGCCAGCAGTACCCGACTAGCCGGAACCGGGGAGCTGTTTTTT.

The chain uses TRBV12-3 or TRBV12-4 and TRBJ2-1; perhaps TRBD2 as D (6 bases). V dropped 10 bases and J dropped 7 bases, with 17 bases sitting between them. CDR3 length: 13 amino acids. Here the CDR3 reads CAIREDGGNEQFF. The CDR3 DNA is TGTGCCATCAGAGAGGATGGGGGGAATGAGCAGTTCTTC.

The rearrangement links TRBV7-9 to TRBJ2-1; D could derive from TRBD1 or TRBD2 (5 bases each). Germline V CDR1 and CDR2: SEHNR, FQNEAQ (reference sequence). The CDR3 runs 20 residues. Trimming took off 5 bases at V and 6 bases at J, with 32 bases between the two ends. The chain's CDR3 is CASSIRDGAGRQHNGNEQFF. CDR3 sequence (DNA): TGTGCCAGCAGCATCCGGGATGGGGCCGGAAGACAACACAACGGCAATGAGCAGTTCTTC.

This chain connects TRBV7-3 to TRBJ2-1, with 13 positions matching TRBD2. V lost 6 bases and J lost 9; bases outside the gene matches: 8. The germline V gene encodes CDR1 SGHTA and CDR2 FQGTGA. The CDR3 has 15 amino acids. CDR3: CASSSGTSGNGEQFF. CDR3 nucleotides: TGTGCCAGCAGTTCCGGGACTAGCGGGAACGGTGAGCAGTTCTTC.